This T cell receptor (beta chain) stems from a study of cytomegalovirus exposure and HLA in healthy donors. These donors, healthy bone marrow donors, were studied. Primers: 60 Vbeta forward and 13 Jbeta reverse. Assay: immunoSEQ multiplex PCR; the TCRdb copy retains only in-frame clones and omits some. The top ten clones hold under 5.5% of a sample with approximately 150,000 clones, approximately 76% of them seen once. Study-wide points: Several top significant clusters appeared, in a later analysis, to be linked to common viral pathogens. Altogether, 170 or so TCR beta chains were recorded as cytomegalovirus-associated. Cytomegalovirus status, reportedly, was diagnosed with high specificity and sensitivity by the classifier.

Note on this clone: The antigen is undetermined.

Sequencing was carried out using PBMCs. This sequence was found in a woman between 18 and 29 years old in good health and CMV-seropositive.

The CDR3 reads CSVVPQGSKNIQYF. The CDR3 nucleotides read TGCAGCGTTGTCCCCCAGGGGTCCAAAAACATTCAGTACTTC. The chain has TRBV29-1 and TRBJ2-4; a possible D gene is TRBD1 (6 bases). Trimming took off 4 bases at V and 2 bases at J, with 12 bases between the two ends. The CDR3 consists of 14 residues. Looked up from germline, CDR1 is SQVTM and CDR2 is ANQGSEA. Filled out from reference TRBV29-1 and TRBJ2-4, the complete variable domain reads SAVISQKPSRDICQRGTSLTIQCQVDSQVTMMFWYRQQPGQSLTLIATANQGSEATYESGFVIDKFPISRPNLTFSTLTVSNMSPEDSSIYLCSVVPQGSKNIQYFGAGTRLSVL.